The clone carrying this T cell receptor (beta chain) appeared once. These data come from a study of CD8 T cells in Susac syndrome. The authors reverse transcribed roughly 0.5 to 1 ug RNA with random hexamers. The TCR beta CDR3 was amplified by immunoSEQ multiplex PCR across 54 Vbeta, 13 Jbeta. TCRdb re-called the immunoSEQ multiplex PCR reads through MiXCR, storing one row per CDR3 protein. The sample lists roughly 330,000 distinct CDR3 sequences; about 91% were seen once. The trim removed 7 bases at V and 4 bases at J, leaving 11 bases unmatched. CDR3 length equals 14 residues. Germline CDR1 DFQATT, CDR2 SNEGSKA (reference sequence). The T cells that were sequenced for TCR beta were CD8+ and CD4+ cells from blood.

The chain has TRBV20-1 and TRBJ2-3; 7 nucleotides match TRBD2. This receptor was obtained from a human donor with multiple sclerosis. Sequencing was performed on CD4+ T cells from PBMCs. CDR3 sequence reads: CSVGRGSWADTQYF. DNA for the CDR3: TGCAGTGTGGGGAGGGGATCCTGGGCAGATACGCAGTATTTT.